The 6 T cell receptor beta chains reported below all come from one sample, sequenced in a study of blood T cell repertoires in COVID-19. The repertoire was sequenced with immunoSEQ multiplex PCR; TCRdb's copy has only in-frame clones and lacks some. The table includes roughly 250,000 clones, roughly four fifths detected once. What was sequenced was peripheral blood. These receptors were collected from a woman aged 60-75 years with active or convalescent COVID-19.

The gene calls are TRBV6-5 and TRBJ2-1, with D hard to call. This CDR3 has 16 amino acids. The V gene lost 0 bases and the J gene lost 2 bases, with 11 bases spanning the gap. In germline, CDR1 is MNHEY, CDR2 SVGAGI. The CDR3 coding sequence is TGTGCCAGCAGTTACTCGAGGAGAGCTCCCTACAATGAGCAGTTCTTC. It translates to CASSYSRRAPYNEQFF.

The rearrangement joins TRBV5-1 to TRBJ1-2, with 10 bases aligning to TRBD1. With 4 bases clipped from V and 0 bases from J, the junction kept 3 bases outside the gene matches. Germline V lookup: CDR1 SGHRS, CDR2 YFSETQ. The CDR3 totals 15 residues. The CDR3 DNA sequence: TGCGCCAGCAGCAAGGGACAGGGGACTAACTATGGCTACACCTTC. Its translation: CASSKGQGTNYGYTF.

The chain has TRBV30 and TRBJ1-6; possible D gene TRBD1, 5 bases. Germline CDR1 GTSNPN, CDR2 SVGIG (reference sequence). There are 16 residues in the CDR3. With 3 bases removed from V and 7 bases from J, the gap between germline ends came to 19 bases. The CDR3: CAWSAGTSGANSPLHF. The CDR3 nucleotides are TGTGCCTGGAGCGCCGGGACTAGCGGAGCAAATTCACCCCTCCACTTT.

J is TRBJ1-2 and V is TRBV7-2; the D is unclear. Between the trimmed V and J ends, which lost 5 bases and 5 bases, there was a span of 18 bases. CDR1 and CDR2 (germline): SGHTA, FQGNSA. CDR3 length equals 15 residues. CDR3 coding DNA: TGTGCCAGCAGCCTGGGAGCGAGTGGGGATTATGGCTACACCTTC. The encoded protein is CASSLGASGDYGYTF.

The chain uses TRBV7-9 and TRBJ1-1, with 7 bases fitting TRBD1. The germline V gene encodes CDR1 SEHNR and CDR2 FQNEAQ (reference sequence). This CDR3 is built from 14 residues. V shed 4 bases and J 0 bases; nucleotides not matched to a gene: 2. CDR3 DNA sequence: TGTGCCAGCAGCTCCGACAGGGTGAACACTGAAGCTTTCTTT. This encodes CASSSDRVNTEAFF.

This CDR3 is CASSYEGREKLFF. As DNA, the CDR3 is TGTGCCAGCAGTTACGAGGGTCGGGAAAAACTGTTTTTT. The chain uses TRBV6-6 and TRBJ1-4, with no clear D. The CDR3 is 13 amino acids. The germline V and J ends were trimmed by 2 bases and 8 bases, with 9 bases remaining between them. CDR1 and CDR2 from the germline V gene are MNHNY and SVGAGI (reference sequence).